What follows is one T cell receptor (beta chain) and its context. Its cognate antigen is unknown. The CDR3 sequence is 14 residues long. The V and J ends lost 0 bases and 5 bases respectively, with 11 bases between them. The germline CDR1 and CDR2 sequences are SGHKS and YYEKEE (reference sequence). The protocol was immunoSEQ multiplex PCR, while the TCRdb copy is restricted to in-frame clones and leaves out a portion. Here the sample spans over 150,000 clones, approximately 95% being singletons. This record comes from a study of T cell responses to AZD1222 COVID-19 vaccine. Whole-study results and caveats: Donors skewed white British and female; clonal diversity was possibly underestimated.

J is TRBJ1-1 and V is TRBV5-5; possible D gene TRBD1, 5 bases. The sequence came from an adult who received the MenACWY meningococcal vaccine as a control. The specimen was peripheral blood, collected 28 days after the second dose of the MenACWY control vaccine. The CDR3 region is CASSLERGGTEAFF. The CDR3 DNA is TGTGCCAGCAGCTTGGAAAGGGGAGGGACTGAAGCTTTCTTT.